The clone carrying this T cell receptor beta chain appeared a few times. Its matching antigen is unknown. Germline CDR1 reads SQVTM; CDR2 reads ANQGSEA. The CDR3 is 13 amino acids. V shed 5 bases and J 4 bases; nucleotides not matched to a gene: 5. This specimen comes from a study of blood T cells in healthy people across ages. Study-level points and caveats: Estimates based on one million T cells were treated as lower bounds.

A second about 7 to 11 cycle PCR used barcoded and J-beta primers. TCRdb re-derived calls from the 5' RACE reads in MiXCR, one entry per CDR3 protein. Of approximately 490,000 distinct CDR3 sequences listed, under 30% are singletons. The data were also submitted as part of a second study, on T cells of mothers and their children.

The sequencing input was blood. The chain recombines TRBV29-1 with TRBJ2-1; 7 nucleotides line up with TRBD1. The sequence was obtained from a boy younger than 18 in good health. CDR3 nucleotides: TGCAGCGTTCCGGACAGGTCGTACAATGAGCAGTTCTTC. This translates into CSVPDRSYNEQFF.